This T cell receptor (beta chain) was recorded in a study of T cells in Graves' hyperthyroidism and ophthalmopathy. Study findings and constraints: Clonotypes that were expanded in thyroid above 0.001 mostly appeared in blood too.

The CDR3 covers 14 residues. Trimming took 6 bases from V and 3 from J; bases not matched to a gene: 4. Germline-derived CDR1 and CDR2 are MDHEN and SYDVKM. PBMCs were sourced from roughly 9.3 ml fresh peripheral blood. Note on this clonotype: Its antigen is unknown.

Amplification of TCR beta CDR3 regions was performed using RNA transcripts as template. HTBI primers were employed in a first-round RT-PCR of the TCR CDR3. Via MiXCR, TCRdb re-called the multiplex PCR reads, giving one row per CDR3 protein. The sample consists of almost 500,000 distinct CDR3 sequences, around a fifth of them appearing once. The rearrangement uses TRBV28 and TRBJ2-7; TRBD1 matches 11 bases. Sequenced input: blood. This TCR was sampled from a woman in her 70s with Graves' ophthalmopathy. The CDR3 here is CASRGQGGFYEQYF. In nucleotides, the CDR3 is TGTGCCAGCAGGGGACAGGGGGGGTTCTACGAGCAGTACTTC.